The 32 T cell receptor beta chains listed next were all sequenced from one sample in a study of blood T cell repertoires in COVID-19. Method: immunoSEQ multiplex PCR; TCRdb's copy keeps in-frame clones and lacks some. The sample holds 100,000 to 120,000 clones; 81% are singletons and the top ten take less than 45%. Sequencing was carried out using peripheral blood. The receptor set was obtained from a man at least 80 years old with acute or convalescent COVID-19.

This sequence joins TRBV5-1 and TRBJ2-1; TRBD1 matches at 8 bases. The CDR3 is made up of 15 amino acids. V was pared by 0 bases and J by 8 bases, with 7 bases of the junction left unmatched. The germline gives CDR1 SGHRS, CDR2 YFSETQ. CDR3 sequence: CASSLGQGRTHEQFF. CDR3 nucleotide sequence: TGCGCCAGCAGCTTGGGACAGGGGCGAACCCATGAGCAGTTCTTC.

The genes are TRBV7-9 and TRBJ1-6, with D perhaps matching TRBD1 (5 bases). Germline V gives CDR1 SEHNR, CDR2 FQNEAQ (reference sequence). The CDR3 contains 15 residues. Deletions cut 1 base from V and 10 bases from J, with 14 bases between. CDR3 in amino acids: CASSLGGREESPLHF. The CDR3, as DNA: TGTGCCAGCAGCTTAGGGGGCAGGGAGGAGTCACCCCTCCACTTT.

The chain combines TRBV19 with TRBJ1-6; a weak D match, TRBD1 (5 bases). The germline V gene encodes CDR1 LNHDA and CDR2 SQIVND (reference sequence). Trimming left V 1 base short and J 7 bases short, with 11 bases between. The CDR3 is made up of 15 amino acids. The CDR3 sequence is CASSIGGYRNSPLHF. CDR3 coding DNA: TGTGCCAGTAGTATAGGGGGCTACAGGAATTCACCCCTCCACTTT.

This chain uses TRBV25-1 with TRBJ1-2, with D tentatively TRBD1 (5 bases). In germline, CDR1 is MGHDK, CDR2 SYGVNS. With 2 bases removed from V and 4 bases from J, the gap between germline ends came to 11 bases. The CDR3 is 14 amino acids. The CDR3 bases are TGTGCCAGCAGTGAAAGAGGGACTGGCTATGGCTACACCTTC. It encodes CASSERGTGYGYTF.

The chain has TRBV18 and TRBJ2-2; D remains ambiguous. V dropped 2 bases and J dropped 6 bases, with 7 bases sitting between them. The germline CDR1 and CDR2 sequences are KGHSH and LQKENI. CDR3 length: 13 amino acids. CDR3 amino acids: CASSPSSPGELFF. In DNA, the CDR3 is TGTGCCAGCTCACCATCATCCCCCGGGGAGCTGTTTTTT.

The rearrangement links TRBV21-1 to TRBJ1-3. TRBV21-1 corresponds to a pseudogene. This CDR3 is built from 16 residues. This CDR3 is CASSKEGSVSGNTIYF. The CDR3 DNA reads as TGTGCCAGCAGCAAAGAAGGCAGCGTCTCTGGAAACACCATATATTTT.

The genes are TRBV6-5 and TRBJ2-3; 12 bases line up with TRBD2. The length of the CDR3 is 15 residues. Germline V CDR1 and CDR2: MNHEY, SVGAGI. After removal of 6 bases from V and 4 bases from J, the junction contained 5 bases not matched to a gene. Here the CDR3 DNA reads TGTGCCAGCAGGGGGACTAGCGGGTCTTCAGATACGCAGTATTTT. Translating it yields CASRGTSGSSDTQYF.

This clone came up once. The chain is built from TRBV5-4 and TRBJ2-1, with TRBD2 matching over 7 bases. This CDR3 comprises 17 residues. V was clipped by 3 bases and J by 0 bases; unmatched bases: 9. The germline gives CDR1 SGHNT, CDR2 YYREEE (reference sequence). The CDR3 sequence is CASSWSLAVSSYNEQFF. Here the CDR3 DNA reads TGTGCCAGCAGCTGGAGTCTAGCGGTTAGCTCCTACAATGAGCAGTTCTTC.

This clone was seen just once. CDR3 coding DNA: TGCAGCGTTGCAGGGGCCTACGAGCAGTACTTC. Protein sequence: CSVAGAYEQYF. The rearrangement links TRBV29-1 to TRBJ2-7; TRBD1 might be the D (6 bases). Looked up from germline, CDR1 is SQVTM and CDR2 is ANQGSEA. This CDR3 is 11 amino acids long. Trimming pared 4 bases from V and 2 bases from J, leaving 6 bases between.

The genes are TRBV28 and TRBJ1-1, with D maybe TRBD1 (5 bases). V shed 5 bases and J shed 0 bases, with 10 bases lying between them. Germline V gives CDR1 MDHEN, CDR2 SYDVKM. There are 14 residues in the CDR3. DNA for the CDR3: TGTGCCAGCAGTCTCCGACAGTTGAACACTGAAGCTTTCTTT. The encoded protein is CASSLRQLNTEAFF.

The CDR3 coding sequence is TGTGCCTGGAGTGTACAGGATGGTACTGAAGCTTTCTTT. Protein product: CAWSVQDGTEAFF. The chain joins TRBV30 to TRBJ1-1; weak D call: TRBD1 (5 bases). With 0 bases removed from V and 5 bases from J, the gap between germline ends came to 10 bases. The CDR3 totals 13 residues. Germline assignment: CDR1 GTSNPN and CDR2 SVGIG (reference sequence).

In its sample, this clone was seen a few times. This sequence joins TRBV19 and TRBJ2-7; D is ambiguous. Germline CDR1 is LNHDA and CDR2 is SQIVND (reference sequence). Trimming removed 6 bases at V and 2 bases at J, with 11 bases between. The CDR3 consists of 13 residues. The CDR3 coding sequence is TGTGCCAGTAGCCTCCGCAGAACCTACGAGCAGTACTTC. It translates to CASSLRRTYEQYF.

This chain connects TRBV2 to TRBJ1-6; tentatively, D is TRBD1 (5 bases). This CDR3 has 18 amino acids. V was trimmed by 8 bases and J by 0 bases, leaving 20 bases between them. CDR1 and CDR2 (germline): SNHLY, FYNNEI. The CDR3 is CASGAGMGVSSYNSPLHF. CDR3 in DNA: TGTGCCAGCGGGGCGGGGATGGGGGTGAGCTCCTATAATTCACCCCTCCACTTT.

CDR3 sequence: CASSRDNYEQYF. CDR3 bases: TGTGCCAGCAGCCGGGACAACTACGAGCAGTACTTC. The chain couples TRBV12-3 or TRBV12-4 to TRBJ2-7, with D tentatively TRBD1 (6 bases). V dropped 6 bases and J dropped 3 bases, with 9 bases sitting between them. The length of the CDR3 is 12 residues.

The chain has TRBV2 and TRBJ2-2; 9 nucleotides agree with TRBD1. Germline CDR1 and CDR2: SNHLY and FYNNEI. CDR3 length: 16 residues. Trimming took 2 bases from V and 4 from J; bases not matched to a gene: 5. Here the CDR3 reads CASSERQGVITGELFF. The CDR3 coding sequence is TGTGCCAGCAGTGAACGACAGGGGGTAATCACCGGGGAGCTGTTTTTT.

The rearrangement links TRBV5-5 to TRBJ1-5; D ambiguous. V was shortened by 3 bases and J by 5 bases, with 9 bases between the two germline ends. The CDR3 has 13 amino acids. Germline values: CDR1 SGHKS, CDR2 YYEKEE (reference sequence). CDR3 protein: CASSSRLDQPQHF. The CDR3 coding sequence is TGTGCCAGCAGCTCCCGGTTAGATCAGCCCCAGCATTTT.

The chain links TRBV5-1 to TRBJ2-5, with 11 bases aligning to TRBD1. Unmatched junction bases numbered 2, after V lost 4 bases and J lost 3 bases. Germline CDR1 and CDR2: SGHRS and YFSETQ. This CDR3 region has 14 residues. In DNA form, the CDR3 reads TGCGCCAGCAGCCGGGGACAGGGGGAAGAGACCCAGTACTTC. This translates into CASSRGQGEETQYF. The full variable domain, with the rest looked up from reference TRBV5-1 and TRBJ2-5, is KAGVTQTPRYLIKTRGQQVTLSCSPISGHRSVSWYQQTPGQGLQFLFEYFSETQRNKGNFPGRFSGRQFSNSRSEMNVSTLELGDSALYLCASSRGQGEETQYFGPGTRLLVL.

The V gene is TRBV14, the J gene TRBJ2-3; 8 bases line up with TRBD2. Looked up from germline, CDR1 is SGHDN and CDR2 is FVKESK. The junction had 4 bases not matched to a gene; V was cut back by 0 bases and J by 2 bases. There are 16 residues in the CDR3. In DNA, the CDR3 is TGTGCCAGCAGCCAAGATAGCGGGACTATCACAGATACGCAGTATTTT. This codes for CASSQDSGTITDTQYF.

The genes are TRBV28 and TRBJ2-3; 7 bases match TRBD2. The CDR3 is 14 residues long. Germline V gives CDR1 MDHEN, CDR2 SYDVKM. With V trimmed by 6 bases and J by 3 bases, 6 bases remained unmatched. CDR3 nucleotide sequence: TGTGCCAGCAGGTCCGGGGGAGGGACAGATACGCAGTATTTT. Translation gives CASRSGGGTDTQYF.

The chain has TRBV18 and TRBJ2-7, with 9 bases matching TRBD1. The CDR3 has 16 amino acids. CDR1 and CDR2 (germline): KGHSH, LQKENI. The junction had 8 bases not matched to a gene; V was cut back by 0 bases and J by 5 bases. The CDR3 nucleotides are TGTGCCAGCTCACCACCGATACAGGGGGCGAAGAACGAGCAGTACTTC. This translates into CASSPPIQGAKNEQYF.

The chain combines TRBV5-1 with TRBJ1-2, with TRBD1 as a possible D gene (5 bases). V gave up 4 bases and J gave up 4 bases, with 14 bases separating them. In germline, CDR1 is SGHRS, CDR2 YFSETQ. The CDR3 loop spans 14 amino acids. The CDR3 here is CASSRGEGTYGYTF. The CDR3 coding sequence is TGCGCCAGCAGCCGAGGGGAGGGAACCTATGGCTACACCTTC.

The chain joins TRBV5-1 to TRBJ1-4, with 7 bases lining up with TRBD1. CDR1 SGHRS and CDR2 YFSETQ come from the germline V gene. This CDR3 comprises 14 residues. V was pared by 3 bases and J by 7 bases, with 6 bases of the junction left unmatched. CDR3 DNA sequence: TGCGCCAGCAGCTCGACAGGGACGGGTGAAAAACTGTTTTTT. This encodes CASSSTGTGEKLFF.

The V gene is TRBV29-1, the J gene TRBJ2-5; 9 bases agree with TRBD1. This CDR3 has 14 residues. Germline lookup yields CDR1 SQVTM and CDR2 ANQGSEA. The V and J ends lost 3 bases and 5 bases, in that order; junction bases with no gene match: 7. The CDR3 protein is CSVEGQGGSETQYF. The CDR3 DNA follows: TGCAGCGTTGAGGGACAGGGAGGATCGGAGACCCAGTACTTC.

The rearrangement joins TRBV18 to TRBJ2-7; 11 bases match TRBD2. V was pared by 6 bases and J by 5 bases, with 9 bases of the junction left unmatched. Germline V gene data show CDR1 as KGHSH and CDR2 as LQKENI. The CDR3 sequence is 15 residues long. The CDR3 nucleotides are TGTGCCAGCTCCGACCGACTAGCGGGAAACAACGAGCAGTACTTC. As protein: CASSDRLAGNNEQYF.

This chain links TRBV9 with TRBJ1-3; tentative D call: TRBD1 (5 bases). V gave up 1 base and J gave up 2 bases, with 10 bases separating them. The CDR3 has 15 residues. Germline-derived CDR1 and CDR2 are SGDLS and YYNGEE. The CDR3 loop is CASSVQGTPGNTIYF. The CDR3 DNA sequence: TGTGCCAGCAGCGTACAGGGCACCCCTGGAAACACCATATATTTT.

CDR3 nucleotides: TGTGCCAGCAGCATCAAAGGGGGAAGGGAGACCCAGTACTTC. It codes for CASSIKGGRETQYF. The J gene is TRBJ2-5, the V gene TRBV27; D is perhaps TRBD1 (6 bases). CDR1 and CDR2 (germline): MNHEY, SMNVEV (reference sequence). The CDR3 runs to 14 residues. Trimming shortened V by 6 bases and J by 5 bases, and 16 bases separated the two germline ends.

This clone was counted a single time. This rearrangement joins TRBV11-3 to TRBJ2-2; 7 bases are a match to TRBD2. Unmatched junction bases numbered 7, after V lost 5 bases and J lost 4 bases. In germline, CDR1 is SGHNT, CDR2 YENEEA. This CDR3 is 15 amino acids long. The CDR3 DNA reads as TGTGCCAGCAGCCGGGGACTAAGTCCCACCGGGGAGCTGTTTTTT. Translated: CASSRGLSPTGELFF.

For the CDR3, the DNA is TGCGCCAGCAGCCAAGAGACTAGCGGTTACAATGAGCAGTTCTTC. This codes for CASSQETSGYNEQFF. The genes are TRBV4-3 and TRBJ2-1; 9 nucleotides agree with TRBD2. This CDR3 is built from 15 residues. Germline CDR1 LGHNA, CDR2 YSLEER. Losses at the gene ends were 0 bases for V and 4 bases for J; bases not matched to a gene: 1.

The genes are TRBV2 and TRBJ1-6; D remains ambiguous. This CDR3 is built from 15 residues. V gave up 5 bases and J gave up 10 bases, with 18 bases separating them. Germline CDR1 SNHLY, CDR2 FYNNEI. Here the CDR3 reads CASSPWTGYDSPLHF. The DNA for the CDR3 is TGTGCCAGCAGTCCTTGGACTGGCTACGACTCACCCCTCCACTTT.

The chain couples TRBV6-6 to TRBJ2-1; the match to TRBD2 covers 7 bases. Germline lookup yields CDR1 MNHNY and CDR2 SVGAGI (reference sequence). CDR3 length equals 12 residues. CDR3 residues: CATAGPYNEQFF. The CDR3, as DNA: TGTGCTACAGCGGGGCCTTACAATGAGCAGTTCTTC.

This clone was seen a single time. This chain uses TRBV11-2 with TRBJ2-5; tentative D call: TRBD2 (5 bases). CDR3 length: 14 residues. The germline V and J ends were trimmed by 3 bases and 2 bases, with 10 bases remaining between them. The germline V gene has CDR1 SGHAT and CDR2 FQNNGV. The CDR3 DNA is TGTGCCAGCAGCTTCCGAGGGAGACAAGAGACCCAGTACTTC. Translation: CASSFRGRQETQYF.

This rearrangement joins TRBV29-1 to TRBJ2-7; TRBD1 matches at 8 bases. CDR3 size: 13 residues. Germline V gene data show CDR1 as SQVTM and CDR2 as ANQGSEA. J gave up 5 bases and V 4 bases, and 7 bases lay outside the gene matches. The CDR3 coding sequence is TGCAGCGTTGTAGGACAGGGAGTCAACGAGCAGTACTTC. Translation: CSVVGQGVNEQYF.